The present entry profiles one T cell receptor beta chain with its context. The V segment lost 6 bases and the J segment 9 bases; nucleotides outside the gene matches: 15. The CDR3 is 15 residues long. The germline CDR1 and CDR2 sequences are MNHEY and SMNVEV (reference sequence). The data derive from a study of T cell changes during pregnancy in multiple sclerosis. This table comes from immunoSEQ multiplex PCR, and its TCRdb copy is limited to in-frame clones, with some not included. This table has more than 85,000 clones, around 90% appearing once. Sequencing used peripheral blood, obtained in the second trimester of pregnancy. This chain joins TRBV27 and TRBJ1-1, with 8 bases lining up with TRBD1. This TCR came from a female donor with multiple sclerosis, enrolled in a pregnancy study. The CDR3 spells CASSRGTGDRRQAFF. DNA for the CDR3: TGTGCCAGCAGCCGAGGGACAGGAGATAGGAGGCAAGCTTTCTTT.